The 24 T cell receptor beta chains presented below share a single source sample, sequenced in a study of blood T cell repertoires in COVID-19. The data were produced by immunoSEQ multiplex PCR, yet TCRdb's version contains in-frame clones alone and is incomplete. The sample lists 95,000 to 150,000 clones; 90% were seen once. Sequencing used peripheral blood. Receptor source: a woman aged 60 to 75 with COVID-19, enrolled during active disease.

The rearrangement uses TRBV6-5 and TRBJ1-2, with 10 bases that match TRBD1. This CDR3 region has 15 residues. V was clipped by 2 bases and J by 5 bases; unmatched bases: 5. CDR1 and CDR2 from the germline V gene are MNHEY and SVGAGI. CDR3 nucleotides: TGTGCCAGCAGTTACCCCGGGACAGGGGTGTATGGCTACACCTTC. Its protein is CASSYPGTGVYGYTF.

The sample holds one count of this clone. This chain uses TRBV7-2 with TRBJ1-2; 8 bases agree with TRBD1. The J segment lost 8 bases and the V segment lost 5 bases, leaving 10 bases of the junction unmatched. Per the germline V gene, CDR1 is SGHTA and CDR2 is FQGNSA. The CDR3 length is 14 residues. The CDR3 DNA sequence: TGTGCCAGCAGCCGGGCCCAGGGGGCGGAAGGCTACACCTTC. Amino acids: CASSRAQGAEGYTF.

The chain uses TRBV13 and TRBJ1-1; D remains unclear. Trimming left V 2 bases short and J 8 bases short, with 6 bases between. CDR1 and CDR2 (germline): PRHDT, FYEKMQ (reference sequence). This CDR3 comprises 11 residues. The CDR3 is CASSLSGEAFF. CDR3 nucleotide sequence: TGTGCCAGCAGCTTATCGGGAGAAGCTTTCTTT.

The chain links TRBV4-2 to TRBJ2-2, with TRBD2 matching 8 bases. Germline CDR1 reads LGHNA; CDR2 reads YNFKEQ. The CDR3 has 18 residues. Trimming took 0 bases from V and 4 from J; bases not matched to a gene: 10. The CDR3 DNA sequence: TGTGCCAGCAGCCAAGATTCGGGGGGGGGCCGTGGCACCGGGGAGCTGTTTTTT. The encoded protein is CASSQDSGGGRGTGELFF.

The chain has TRBV7-3 and TRBJ2-5; the D is unclear. The length of the CDR3 is 15 residues. Germline V gene data show CDR1 as SGHTA and CDR2 as FQGTGA. Trimming pared 2 bases from V and 2 bases from J, leaving 12 bases between. The CDR3 bases are TGTGCCAGCAGCTTACTCCCAGGCCCTCAAGAGACCCAGTACTTC. Translation: CASSLLPGPQETQYF.

This clone was seen only once. V and J are TRBV15 and TRBJ1-1, with unresolved D. Germline V gene lookup returns CDR1 LNHNV and CDR2 YYDKDF (reference sequence). V was shortened by 6 bases and J by 7 bases, with 15 bases between the two germline ends. CDR3 length: 13 residues. CDR3 loop: CATREHGQSEAFF. CDR3 DNA: TGTGCCACCAGAGAGCATGGGCAGAGTGAAGCTTTCTTT. Combining the CDR3 with reference TRBV15 and TRBJ1-1 gives the whole variable domain DAMVIQNPRYQVTQFGKPVTLSCSQTLNHNVMYWYQQKSSQAPKLLFHYYDKDFNNEADTPDNFQSRRPNTSFCFLDIRSPGLGDTAMYLCATREHGQSEAFFGQGTRLTVV.

This clone was observed once. This sample includes further DNA sequences coding for the same CDR3. This chain joins TRBV10-3 and TRBJ2-1, with D possibly TRBD1 on 6 matching bases. V lost 2 bases to trimming and J lost 5 bases, with 16 bases between them. Germline CDR1 is ENHRY and CDR2 is SYGVKD. The CDR3 runs to 16 residues. In DNA form, the CDR3 reads TGTGCCATCAGTGAGCCTCACTCGAAGGGGGACAATGAGCAGTTCTTC. Translation gives CAISEPHSKGDNEQFF.

This clone was detected once. The chain employs TRBV11-3 and TRBJ2-1; 9 bases are shared with TRBD2. With V trimmed by 2 bases and J by 5 bases, 4 bases remained unmatched. Per the germline V gene, CDR1 is SGHNT and CDR2 is YENEEA. This CDR3 is built from 15 residues. The CDR3 here is CASSLYGGGDNEQFF. The CDR3 DNA reads TGTGCCAGCAGCTTATATGGCGGGGGGGACAATGAGCAGTTCTTC.

The rearrangement links TRBV18 to TRBJ2-7; 7 bases line up with TRBD1. Germline CDR1 is KGHSH and CDR2 is LQKENI. This CDR3 region has 14 residues. The junction had 12 bases not matched to a gene; V was cut back by 6 bases and J by 7 bases. Here the CDR3 reads CASSLGQALREQYF. CDR3 in DNA: TGTGCCAGCTCTCTCGGACAGGCCCTTCGGGAGCAGTACTTC.

This chain links TRBV6-2 or TRBV6-3 with TRBJ2-3; TRBD2 matches 8 bases. The junction had 14 bases not matched to a gene; V was cut back by 0 bases and J by 6 bases. In germline, CDR1 is MNHEY, CDR2 SVGEGT. CDR3 length equals 18 residues. Here the CDR3 reads CASSYSAGGVSGPDTQYF. CDR3 coding DNA: TGTGCCAGCAGTTACTCGGCCGGGGGGGTCTCGGGGCCGGATACGCAGTATTTT.

In this sample, this clone turned up once. This sequence joins TRBV12-3 or TRBV12-4 and TRBJ1-2; 7 nucleotides line up with TRBD1. The trim removed 6 bases at V and 4 bases at J, leaving 5 bases unmatched. The CDR3 has 13 residues. The DNA for the CDR3 is TGTGCCAGCAGCTCACAGGGGAGCTATGGCTACACCTTC. Translated, it gives CASSSQGSYGYTF.

The chain couples TRBV21-1 to TRBJ2-5; the table's D call of TRBD2 was not tested on the DNA. TRBV21-1 is a pseudogene. The CDR3 is made up of 18 amino acids. The CDR3 sequence is CASSAPSGGALIQETQYF. For the CDR3, the DNA is TGTGCCAGCAGCGCTCCTAGCGGGGGGGCCCTAATACAAGAGACCCAGTACTTC.

The count of this clone is one. The chain couples TRBV7-2 to TRBJ1-5; D might be TRBD1 (5 bases). Trimming left V 3 bases short and J 1 base short, with 10 bases between. Germline loops: CDR1 SGHTA, CDR2 FQGNSA. This CDR3 is built from 15 residues. This chain's CDR3 is CASSFIGGSNQPQHF. Here the CDR3 DNA reads TGTGCCAGCAGCTTCATTGGGGGGAGCAATCAGCCCCAGCATTTT.

The J gene is TRBJ1-2, the V gene TRBV4-2; D perhaps matches TRBD1 (5 bases). CDR1 and CDR2 from the germline V gene are LGHNA and YNFKEQ. The CDR3 length is 15 residues. Trimming removed 0 bases at V and 3 bases at J, with 11 bases between. The CDR3 is CASSQDRGGDYGYTF. The CDR3 bases are TGTGCCAGCAGCCAAGATCGCGGAGGGGACTATGGCTACACCTTC.

Only one count was recorded for this clone. Here the CDR3 DNA reads TGTGCCAGCAGTTACTCCCCGCGGGGACCCTACGAGCAGTACTTC. Protein: CASSYSPRGPYEQYF. The genes are TRBV6-5 and TRBJ2-7; D perhaps matches TRBD2 (6 bases). V shed 0 bases and J shed 2 bases, with 11 bases lying between them. Germline V gene sequence: CDR1 MNHEY, CDR2 SVGAGI. CDR3 length equals 15 residues.

This clone was observed a few times. This rearrangement joins TRBV9 to TRBJ2-3; D may be TRBD1 (6 bases). Germline lookup yields CDR1 SGDLS and CDR2 YYNGEE. The CDR3 has 15 residues. Trimming removed 6 bases from V and 4 bases from J, with 18 bases in between. The CDR3 DNA reads TGTGCCAGCAAGAGGTCGCCGGCAGGGGCAGATACGCAGTATTTT. It specifies CASKRSPAGADTQYF.

The chain couples TRBV4-1 to TRBJ1-4, with 10 bases identical to TRBD1. There are 18 residues in the CDR3. Germline-derived CDR1 and CDR2 are MGHRA and YSYEKL. V shed 0 bases and J 8 bases; nucleotides not matched to a gene: 12. The CDR3 sequence: CASSQDGGQGTSDEKLFF. The CDR3 DNA is TGCGCCAGCAGCCAAGACGGGGGACAGGGGACTAGTGACGAAAAACTGTTTTTT.

V and J are TRBV29-1 and TRBJ2-7, with 7 bases identical to TRBD2. V dropped 3 bases and J dropped 5; count of bases not matched to a gene: 7. The CDR3 covers 13 residues. Per germline, CDR1 SQVTM and CDR2 ANQGSEA. Written as DNA, the CDR3 is TGCAGCGTTGAGCGGGGGATAAGGAACGAGCAGTACTTC. Its translation: CSVERGIRNEQYF.

This clone was observed once. The rearrangement joins TRBV5-5 to TRBJ2-7; D gene unclear. The germline V gene encodes CDR1 SGHKS and CDR2 YYEKEE (reference sequence). The CDR3 length is 12 residues. Deletions cut 0 bases from V and 8 bases from J, with 9 bases between. The DNA of the CDR3 is TGTGCCAGCAGCTTGGGTGGCAGGAAGCAGTACTTC. Protein product: CASSLGGRKQYF.

The chain has TRBV4-1 and TRBJ1-4; TRBD1 aligns across 9 bases. Germline V lookup: CDR1 MGHRA, CDR2 YSYEKL. V lost 6 bases to trimming and J lost 0 bases; unmatched junction nucleotides: 14. There are 19 residues in the CDR3. The CDR3 DNA follows: TGCGCCAGCAGACCTCACCCGGGACAGGGATCCGCAACTAATGAAAAACTGTTTTTT. Translating gives CASRPHPGQGSATNEKLFF.

Note on this clone: Relative to the germline gene, one junction end is altered; a read error may explain this. The chain links TRBV7-3 to TRBJ2-2; 7 positions agree with TRBD1. Germline V gene sequence: CDR1 SGHTA, CDR2 FQGTGA. The CDR3 is made up of 17 amino acids. This CDR3 is CASSVTKDRLGTGELFF. DNA for the CDR3: TGTGCCAGCAGCGTAACAAAGGACAGGCTGGGGACCGGGGAGCTGTTTTTT.

The chain employs TRBV19 and TRBJ1-5, with D perhaps TRBD1 (5 bases). The CDR3 covers 15 residues. Germline V gene lookup returns CDR1 LNHDA and CDR2 SQIVND (reference sequence). V lost 4 bases, J lost 4 bases, and 14 bases lay in between. In DNA, the CDR3 is TGTGCCAGTAGTACCATGGGGCAGAGTAATCAGCCCCAGCATTTT. The encoded protein is CASSTMGQSNQPQHF.

The chain couples TRBV6-4 to TRBJ1-5; no definite D call. V shed 6 bases and J shed 6 bases, with 12 bases lying between them. Germline V gives CDR1 MRHNA, CDR2 SNTAGT. CDR3 length: 13 residues. This CDR3 is CASSQEDRQPQHF. CDR3 coding DNA: TGTGCCAGCAGCCAGGAGGACCGTCAGCCCCAGCATTTT.

The chain couples TRBV5-1 to TRBJ2-3, with 12 positions matching TRBD2. J was trimmed by 4 bases and V by 3 bases; bases with no gene match: 9. This CDR3 comprises 17 residues. Germline V lookup: CDR1 SGHRS, CDR2 YFSETQ. The DNA for the CDR3 is TGCGCCAGCAGCTCGACTAGCGGGGGCCCCGGGTCAGATACGCAGTATTTT. Amino acid sequence: CASSSTSGGPGSDTQYF.